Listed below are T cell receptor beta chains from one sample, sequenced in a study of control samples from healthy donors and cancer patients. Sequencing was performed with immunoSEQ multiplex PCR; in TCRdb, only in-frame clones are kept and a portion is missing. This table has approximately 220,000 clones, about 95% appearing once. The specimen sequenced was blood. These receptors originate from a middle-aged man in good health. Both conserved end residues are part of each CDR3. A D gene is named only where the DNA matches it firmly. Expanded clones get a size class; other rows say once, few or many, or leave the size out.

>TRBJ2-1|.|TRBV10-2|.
TGCGCCAGCAGCGGCTACAATGAGCAGTTCTTC
CASSGYNEQFF
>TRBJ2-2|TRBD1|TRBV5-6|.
TGTGCCAGCGCGCATTCAGGGGGCAGGGAGCTGTTTTTT
CASAHSGGRELFF
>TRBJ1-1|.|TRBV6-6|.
TGTGCCAGCAGTTACCTCCCAACGACTGAAGCTTTCTTT
CASSYLPTTEAFF
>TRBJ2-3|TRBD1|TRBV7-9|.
TGTGCCAGCAGCTTAACTACGACAGGGAGAAGGGCAGATACGCAGTATTTT
CASSLTTTGRRADTQYF
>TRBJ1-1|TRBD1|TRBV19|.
TGTGCCAGTACCACCCCGGACAGGGGGAACACTGAAGCTTTCTTT
CASTTPDRGNTEAFF
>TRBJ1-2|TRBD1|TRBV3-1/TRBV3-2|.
TGTGCCAGCAGCTCTCAGGACAGGCCAATTTATGGCTACACCTTC
CASSSQDRPIYGYTF
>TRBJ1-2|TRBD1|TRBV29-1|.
TGCAGCGTTGAACTTAAGGACAGGCTATATGGCTACACCTTC
CSVELKDRLYGYTF
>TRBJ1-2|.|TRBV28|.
TGTGCCAGCAAGGCAGGGCTCGAGGGCTACACCTTC
CASKAGLEGYTF
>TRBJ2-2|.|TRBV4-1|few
TGCGCCAGCAGCCAAGAATCGTCCGGGGAGCTGTTTTTT
CASSQESSGELFF
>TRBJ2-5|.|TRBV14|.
TGTGCCAGCAGCCAAGAGGTGGGCGGTAAAAAAGAGACCCAGTACTTC
CASSQEVGGKKETQYF
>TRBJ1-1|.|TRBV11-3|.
TGTGCCAGCAGCTTAGATCCTAGGGGGGGAAACACTGAAGCTTTCTTT
CASSLDPRGGNTEAFF
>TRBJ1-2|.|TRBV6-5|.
TGTGCCACTCTCCGAGGGGCTCCTACTGGCTACACCTTC
CATLRGAPTGYTF
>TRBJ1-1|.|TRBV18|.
TGTGCCAGCTCCTTGGGCCTCAAGAGTACTGAAGCTTTCTTT
CASSLGLKSTEAFF
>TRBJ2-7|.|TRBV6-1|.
TGTGCCAGCAGTGAATCTTGGTCAGCCGGTTACGAGCAGTACTTC
CASSESWSAGYEQYF
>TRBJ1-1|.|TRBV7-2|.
TGTGCCAGCAGCTTTGACTCTCGGGACGAAGCTTTCTTT
CASSFDSRDEAFF
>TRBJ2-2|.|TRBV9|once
TGTGCCAGCAGTCGGGCGGGCTTTGGCGGGGAGCTGTTTTTT
CASSRAGFGGELFF
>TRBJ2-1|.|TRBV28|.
TGTGCCACCACTTCTCGTGATGAGCAGTTCTTC
CATTSRDEQFF
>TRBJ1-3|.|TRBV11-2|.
TGTGCCAGCAGATCGGGGAACTCTGGAAACACCATATATTTT
CASRSGNSGNTIYF
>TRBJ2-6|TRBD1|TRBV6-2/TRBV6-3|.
TGTGCCAGCAGTAGGACAGGGGCGGGGCCTGGGGCCAACGTCCTGACTTTC
CASSRTGAGPGANVLTF
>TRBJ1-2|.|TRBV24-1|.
TGTGCCACCAGTGATTTTGGTGGGGGAGTCTATGGCTACACCTTC
CATSDFGGGVYGYTF
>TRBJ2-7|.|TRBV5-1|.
TGCGCCAGCAGCTTACAGGGCGGGTCCTACGAGCAGTACTTC
CASSLQGGSYEQYF
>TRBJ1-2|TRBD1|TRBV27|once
TGTGCCAGCAGTGGGACAGGGTTTGGCTACACCTTC
CASSGTGFGYTF
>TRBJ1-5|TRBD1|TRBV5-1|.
TGCGCCAGCAGCAAAGGGACAGGGGGTAATCAGCCCCAGCATTTT
CASSKGTGGNQPQHF
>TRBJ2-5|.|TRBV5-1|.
TGCGCCAGCAGCTTGCAGGGTAGGGAGACCCAGTACTTC
CASSLQGRETQYF
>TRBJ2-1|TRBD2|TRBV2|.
TGTGCCAGCAGGGTAATGGGAGGGACCTACAATGAGCAGTTCTTC
CASRVMGGTYNEQFF
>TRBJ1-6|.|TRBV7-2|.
TGTGCCAGCAGCCTCAGCGGGAATTCACCCCTCCACTTT
CASSLSGNSPLHF
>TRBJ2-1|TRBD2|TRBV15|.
TGTGCCACCAGCAGAGGTCGCGGGGGGGCATCCTACAATGAGCAGTTCTTC
CATSRGRGGASYNEQFF
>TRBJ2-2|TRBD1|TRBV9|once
TGTGCCAGCAGCCCCCGGACAGGGTTCGGGGAGCTGTTTTTT
CASSPRTGFGELFF
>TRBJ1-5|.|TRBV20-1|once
TGCAGTGCTAGTTATGGCGTTCAGGATCAGCCCCAGCATTTT
CSASYGVQDQPQHF
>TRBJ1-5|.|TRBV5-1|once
TGCGCCAGCAGCTTGCAAGGGCCGAATCAGCCCCAGCATTTT
CASSLQGPNQPQHF
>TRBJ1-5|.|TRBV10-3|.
TGTGCCATCAGTGAGATGAATCAGCCCCAGCATTTT
CAISEMNQPQHF
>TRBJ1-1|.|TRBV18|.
TGTGCCAGCTCACCACCGGGGGAGGGAGTCACTGAAGCTTTCTTT
CASSPPGEGVTEAFF
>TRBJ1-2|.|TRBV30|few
TGTGCCTGGAGTTTAGGAGGGCGGCCCTATGGCTACACCTTC
CAWSLGGRPYGYTF
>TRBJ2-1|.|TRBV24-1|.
TGTGCCACCAGTGATGAGGTAGGGGGCAATGAGCAGTTCTTC
CATSDEVGGNEQFF
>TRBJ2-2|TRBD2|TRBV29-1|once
TGCAGCGGGAGTAGCGGGGCCCGAGCCGGGGAGCTGTTTTTT
CSGSSGARAGELFF
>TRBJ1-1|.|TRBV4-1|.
TGCGCCAGCAGCTACGATGATGGGACTCCAGCCACTGAAGCTTTCTTT
CASSYDDGTPATEAFF
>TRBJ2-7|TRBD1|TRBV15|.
TGTGCCACCAGCAGAGGGAGGGGAACAGGGGGCAGATCCTACGAGCAGTACTTC
CATSRGRGTGGRSYEQYF
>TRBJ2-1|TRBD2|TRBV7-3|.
TGTGCCAGCAGCTTAACAGGCAGCGGGGGGGTTCTGGATGAGCAGTTCTTC
CASSLTGSGGVLDEQFF
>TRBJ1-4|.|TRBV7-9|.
TGTGCCAGCAGCCCGGAGGGGACCGACGAAAAACTGTTTTTT
CASSPEGTDEKLFF
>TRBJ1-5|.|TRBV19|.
TGTGCCAGTAGTATAGTAAGGGGACGAGGGCCTAACAATCAGCCCCAGCATTTT
CASSIVRGRGPNNQPQHF
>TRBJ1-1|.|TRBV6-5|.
TGTGCCAGCAGTTTAAGGCTTAGGGGACCTGAAGCTTTCTTT
CASSLRLRGPEAFF
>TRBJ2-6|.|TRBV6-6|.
TGTGCCAGCAGTAGCTCAGGGGACTCTGGGGCCAACGTCCTGACTTTC
CASSSSGDSGANVLTF
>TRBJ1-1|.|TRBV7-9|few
TGTGCCAGCAGACTAAACCACGGGGGGCCTGAAGCTTTCTTT
CASRLNHGGPEAFF
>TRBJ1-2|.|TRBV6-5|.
TGTGCCAGCAGTCGCGCTGTCTCCGGGCACGGCTACACCTTC
CASSRAVSGHGYTF
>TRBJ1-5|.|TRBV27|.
TGTGCCAGCAGCCCGGGGGGCGAGGGCAATCAGCCCCAGCATTTT
CASSPGGEGNQPQHF
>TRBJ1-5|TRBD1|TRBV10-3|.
TGTGCCATCAGTGGGACAGGGAATCAGCCCCAGCATTTT
CAISGTGNQPQHF